This T cell receptor beta chain derives from a study of graft-versus-host responses after intestinal transplantation. Study-level information: Transplant types were multivisceral, liver-intestinal, or isolated intestinal.

Study results and limitations: Peak GvH clone levels in circulation were associated with early post-transplant HvG declines.

A word on this clone: As yet, its antigen is unknown.

Germline CDR1 and CDR2: SEHNR and FQNEAQ (reference sequence). The CDR3 is 17 residues long. The V segment lost 3 bases and the J segment 6 bases; nucleotides outside the gene matches: 9. TCRdb's table, derived via immunoSEQ multiplex PCR, lists solely in-frame clones and lacks some. The table shows about 89,000 clones, with around 93% occurring only once. This chain links TRBV7-9 with TRBJ2-3; 13 bases line up with TRBD2. The receptor comes from a human donor who received an intestinal transplant. The material was unstimulated CD8+ T cells sorted from spleen or lymph node cells, obtained before intestinal transplant. The CDR3: CASSFGLAGELTDTQYF. CDR3 sequence (DNA): TGTGCCAGCAGCTTTGGACTAGCGGGGGAGCTAACGGATACGCAGTATTTT.